This entry is about one T cell receptor (beta chain). What it binds is unknown. The source of the sample is a study of radiotherapy plus CTLA-4 blockade in lung cancer. As for the study in general: Disease control was achieved by 31% of patients, and objective responses by about 19%.

Sequencing was performed with immunoSEQ multiplex PCR; in TCRdb, only in-frame clones are kept and a portion is missing. The profile shows approximately 100,000 clones, 82% of them singletons. This CDR3 comprises 16 residues. Germline values: CDR1 SGHTA, CDR2 FQGNSA. V lost 1 base to trimming and J lost 9 bases; unmatched junction nucleotides: 8. Study-level results: Some TCR clones had been derived from tumors. These clones expanded in peripheral blood after radiotherapy plus ipilimumab. Reports state that early shifts in blood T cell clones, with interferon-beta, best predicted response.

Chemo-refractory metastatic non-small-cell lung cancer patients were treated with focal radiation plus CTLA-4 blockade with ipilimumab. This receptor was taken from a human donor with non-small cell lung cancer who had a partial response to radiotherapy plus ipilimumab. The material sequenced was peripheral blood, taken from a patient treated with radiotherapy plus ipilimumab. The rearrangement uses TRBV7-2 and TRBJ2-1, with TRBD2 matching over 11 bases. The CDR3 loop reads CASSLDRTSGFSEQFF. CDR3 bases: TGTGCCAGCAGCTTAGATCGGACTAGCGGGTTTAGTGAGCAGTTCTTC.